The clone carrying this T cell receptor (beta chain) was observed a handful of times. No antigen is known for it. Germline V gene sequence: CDR1 SGDLS, CDR2 YYNGEE. The V segment lost 4 bases and the J segment 5 bases; nucleotides outside the gene matches: 14. There are 17 residues in the CDR3. This sample was taken from a study of naive and memory T cell subsets. Findings of the study overall: Naive and memory subsets had different power law exponents for TCR abundance.

Cells stained for CD3, CD4, CD8, CD45RA and CD27 were sorted into four subsets. The beta constant-region primer was an equimolar mix of two oligonucleotides covering TRBC1 and TRBC2. One entry per CDR3 protein, called by TCRdb with MiXCR from the UMI-ligation and nested PCR reads. The sample lists around 160,000 distinct CDR3 sequences; 15% to 20% were seen once. The receptor was derived from a human donor in good health. The V and J genes are TRBV9 and TRBJ2-1; 8 nucleotides agree with TRBD2. Input material: naive CD4+ T cells from blood. The CDR3 loop is CASSLRGGGSGNNEQFF. The CDR3 DNA is TGTGCCAGCAGCCTCCGGGGGGGCGGGAGCGGGAACAATGAGCAGTTCTTC.